What follows are 19 T cell receptor beta chains derived from one specimen sequenced in a study of cytomegalovirus exposure and HLA in healthy donors (dated by TCRdb to the late 2010s). Library preparation employed the immunoSEQ multiplex PCR assay. TCRdb stores this immuneACCESS table with in-frame sequences only. Part of the clones is absent; in the studies checked, under half of the shortfall reflects unresolved V genes, and no reason is known for the rest. In all, the sample holds approximately 97,000 clones, and roughly 92% of those were seen once. The top ten hold less than 1.5% of the sample. The specimen was PBMCs. These receptors all stem from a woman younger than 45 in good health and CMV-seropositive.

The rearrangement joins TRBV30 to TRBJ2-3, with D perhaps TRBD1 (5 bases). Deletions cut 5 bases from V and 4 bases from J, with 13 bases between. CDR3 length: 13 residues. Germline CDR1 reads GTSNPN; CDR2 reads SVGIG (reference sequence). Here the CDR3 reads CAWGIQGADTQYF. DNA of the CDR3: TGTGCCTGGGGTATCCAGGGTGCAGATACGCAGTATTTT. Looking up the rest from reference TRBV30 and TRBJ2-3 gives the full variable domain: SQTIHQWPATLVQPVGSPLSLECTVEGTSNPNLYWYRQAAGRGLQLLFYSVGIGQISSEVPQNLSASRPQDRQFILSSKKLLLSDSGFYLCAWGIQGADTQYFGPGTRLTVL.

The chain recombines TRBV7-2 with TRBJ2-1; D might be TRBD2 (5 bases). V was pared by 5 bases and J by 6 bases, with 11 bases between. Germline V gene sequence: CDR1 SGHTA, CDR2 FQGNSA. The CDR3 runs 13 residues. The CDR3 coding sequence is TGTGCCAGCAGCCGTGGACTCATCAATGAGCAGTTCTTC. Its translation: CASSRGLINEQFF.

The V gene is TRBV5-4, the J gene TRBJ2-5, with TRBD1 as a possible D gene (6 bases). Germline values: CDR1 SGHNT, CDR2 YYREEE (reference sequence). This CDR3 comprises 14 residues. Trimming took off 2 bases at V and 5 bases at J, with 13 bases between the two ends. The CDR3, as DNA: TGTGCCAGCAGCTTATACAGGGTTGGGGAGACCCAGTACTTC. Its protein product is CASSLYRVGETQYF.

The CDR3 DNA reads TGTGCCAGCAGCTTGTCCGGGCAGCCCCAGGGGCAGTTCTTC. It encodes CASSLSGQPQGQFF. The chain joins TRBV5-5 to TRBJ2-1, with a tentative D call TRBD1 (5 bases). Trimming took off 1 base at V and 12 bases at J, with 17 bases between the two ends. CDR1 and CDR2 from the germline V gene are SGHKS and YYEKEE (reference sequence). The CDR3 sequence is 14 residues long.

The chain couples TRBV6-5 to TRBJ2-7; 8 bases line up with TRBD2. V lost 6 bases, J lost 2 bases, and 6 bases stayed unmatched. CDR1 is MNHEY and CDR2 is SVGAGI in the germline V gene. The CDR3 sequence is 14 residues long. Written as DNA, the CDR3 is TGTGCCAGCAGGAACCAGGGACTAGCCTACGAGCAGTACTTC. Its translation: CASRNQGLAYEQYF.

The V and J genes are TRBV30 and TRBJ1-1; TRBD1 matches 7 bases. The junction had 13 bases not matched to a gene; V was cut back by 2 bases and J by 7 bases. This CDR3 is 15 amino acids long. Germline V lookup: CDR1 GTSNPN, CDR2 SVGIG (reference sequence). The CDR3 coding sequence is TGTGCCTGGAGTCAACTGGGGACAGCCGATCATGAAGCTTTCTTT. Translation: CAWSQLGTADHEAFF. The entire variable domain, with the rest obtained from reference TRBV30 and TRBJ1-1, is as follows: SQTIHQWPATLVQPVGSPLSLECTVEGTSNPNLYWYRQAAGRGLQLLFYSVGIGQISSEVPQNLSASRPQDRQFILSSKKLLLSDSGFYLCAWSQLGTADHEAFFGQGTRLTVV.

The V call is TRBV15, the J call TRBJ2-2; D may be TRBD1 (5 bases). Trimming removed 5 bases from V and 4 bases from J, with 20 bases in between. The length of the CDR3 is 17 residues. Germline-derived CDR1 and CDR2 are LNHNV and YYDKDF (reference sequence). The CDR3 region has the DNA TGTGCCACCAGCCCGTACGGCTCAGGGTCGGCCACCGGGGAGCTGTTTTTT. Amino acid sequence: CATSPYGSGSATGELFF.

This rearrangement joins TRBV30 to TRBJ2-1; 7 bases are a match to TRBD1. This CDR3 is built from 15 residues. CDR1 GTSNPN and CDR2 SVGIG come from the germline V gene (reference sequence). Trimming cost V 0 bases and J 3 bases; bases outside gene matches: 5. The CDR3 DNA sequence: TGTGCCTGGAGTGTTGGCAGGGGGTTCTACAATGAGCAGTTCTTC. Translation: CAWSVGRGFYNEQFF.

The chain uses TRBV5-1 and TRBJ2-5; the match to TRBD2 covers 9 bases. The CDR3 loop spans 16 amino acids. V dropped 1 base and J dropped 1; count of bases not matched to a gene: 5. Per the germline V gene, CDR1 is SGHRS and CDR2 is YFSETQ. The CDR3 here is CASSLWSSGTQETQYF. CDR3 DNA sequence: TGCGCCAGCAGCTTGTGGTCTAGCGGGACCCAAGAGACCCAGTACTTC. Full variable domain (missing parts from reference TRBV5-1 and TRBJ2-5): KAGVTQTPRYLIKTRGQQVTLSCSPISGHRSVSWYQQTPGQGLQFLFEYFSETQRNKGNFPGRFSGRQFSNSRSEMNVSTLELGDSALYLCASSLWSSGTQETQYFGPGTRLLVL.

V gene TRBV7-8 combines with J gene TRBJ2-5; 13 bases align to TRBD2. CDR3 length: 16 residues. The germline CDR1 and CDR2 sequences are SGHVS and FQNEAQ. V trimming: 4 bases; J trimming: 5 bases; junction bases outside the gene matches: 7. The CDR3 DNA is TGTGCCAGCAGCTACGAACTAGCGGGAGGGCGTGAGACCCAGTACTTC. Protein sequence: CASSYELAGGRETQYF.

The chain recombines TRBV7-3 with TRBJ2-3; D unresolved. Per the germline V gene, CDR1 is SGHTA and CDR2 is FQGTGA. V was cut by 2 bases and J by 4 bases, with 10 bases left in between. This CDR3 region has 14 residues. The DNA for the CDR3 is TGTGCCAGCAGCTTATTGGTGAACTCAGATACGCAGTATTTT. It translates to CASSLLVNSDTQYF.

The rearrangement links TRBV7-6 to TRBJ1-2; 8 bases line up with TRBD1. The germline gives CDR1 SGHVS, CDR2 FNYEAQ. The CDR3 is 15 residues long. The junction had 8 bases not matched to a gene; V was cut back by 5 bases and J by 3 bases. CDR3 in amino acids: CASSPRTGTDYGYTF. In DNA form, the CDR3 reads TGTGCCAGCAGCCCTCGGACAGGGACCGACTATGGCTACACCTTC.

The chain carries TRBV18 and TRBJ2-4; 9 bases fit TRBD1. Germline V CDR1 and CDR2: KGHSH, LQKENI. CDR3 length: 14 residues. J lost 4 bases, V lost 5 bases, and 3 bases had no gene match. CDR3 sequence: CASSEQGAKNIQYF. In nucleotides, the CDR3 is TGTGCCAGCTCAGAACAGGGGGCAAAAAACATTCAGTACTTC.

V and J are TRBV4-3 and TRBJ2-3; a possible D gene is TRBD1 (5 bases). Germline CDR1 reads LGHNA; CDR2 reads YSLEER. This CDR3 region has 15 residues. V was cut by 0 bases and J by 4 bases, with 11 bases left in between. DNA for the CDR3: TGCGCCAGCAGCCAAGATCTGGCAGGGCCAGATACGCAGTATTTT. As protein: CASSQDLAGPDTQYF.

The rearrangement joins TRBV28 to TRBJ1-1, with TRBD1 matching 7 bases. Germline V gene sequence: CDR1 MDHEN, CDR2 SYDVKM. The CDR3 has 16 residues. V lost 6 bases, J lost 0 bases, and 10 bases stayed unmatched. Written as DNA, the CDR3 is TGTGCCAGCAGGCCAGTACAGGGGTCTGTGAACACTGAAGCTTTCTTT. As protein: CASRPVQGSVNTEAFF.

This clone was seen a single time. CDR3 DNA: TGCGCCAGCGGAAACCACAGGGATCTCACCTTC. It yields the protein CASGNHRDLTF. The rearrangement joins TRBV5-1 to TRBJ1-2, with D maybe TRBD1 (6 bases). Germline CDR1 is SGHRS and CDR2 is YFSETQ. This CDR3 comprises 11 residues. V shed 7 bases and J shed 13 bases, with 17 bases lying between them. Complete variable domain (other parts from reference TRBV5-1 and TRBJ1-2): KAGVTQTPRYLIKTRGQQVTLSCSPISGHRSVSWYQQTPGQGLQFLFEYFSETQRNKGNFPGRFSGRQFSNSRSEMNVSTLELGDSALYLCASGNHRDLTFGSGTRLTVV.

The V gene is TRBV11-2, the J gene TRBJ1-4; D remains ambiguous. The CDR3 length is 13 residues. V lost 3 bases and J lost 7, with 9 bases in between. Germline loops: CDR1 SGHAT, CDR2 FQNNGV. CDR3: CASSLAGVEKLFF. CDR3 coding DNA: TGTGCCAGCAGCTTGGCCGGGGTTGAAAAACTGTTTTTT.

CDR3 loop: CAWSGQHSYEQYF. The CDR3 DNA follows: TGTGCCTGGAGTGGACAACACTCCTACGAGCAGTACTTC. The rearrangement joins TRBV30 to TRBJ2-7, with no clear D. The CDR3 spans 13 residues. The germline gives CDR1 GTSNPN, CDR2 SVGIG (reference sequence). Trimming stripped 1 base from V and 0 bases from J, with 7 bases between.

The chain joins TRBV30 to TRBJ2-3; 9 positions agree with TRBD1. The junction had 5 bases not matched to a gene; V was cut back by 3 bases and J by 4 bases. Germline V gives CDR1 GTSNPN, CDR2 SVGIG (reference sequence). The CDR3 extends over 14 amino acids. CDR3 protein: CAWRKDRGADTQYF. In nucleotides, the CDR3 is TGTGCCTGGAGGAAGGACAGGGGAGCAGATACGCAGTATTTT.